Listed here are 26 T cell receptor beta chains from one sample, sequenced in a study of T cell responses to AZD1222 COVID-19 vaccine. Assay used: immunoSEQ multiplex PCR; TCRdb lists only in-frame clones, some missing. The sample lists around 150,000 clones; approximately 84% were seen once. The source was peripheral blood, collected on day 0 of AZD1222 vaccination. These receptors were obtained from an adult in good health.

This sequence joins TRBV2 and TRBJ2-5, with TRBD2 matching 12 bases. Germline trimming cut 6 bases from V and 2 bases from J; bases unmatched to any gene: 7. Germline V gene data show CDR1 as SNHLY and CDR2 as FYNNEI. This CDR3 is built from 16 residues. DNA of the CDR3: TGTGCCAGCAGGGGTGGACTAGCGGGGCCTCAAGAGACCCAGTACTTC. Protein sequence: CASRGGLAGPQETQYF.

The chain has TRBV5-5 and TRBJ1-5; D is uncertain. V lost 4 bases to trimming and J lost 2 bases, with 10 bases between them. Per germline, CDR1 SGHKS and CDR2 YYEKEE (reference sequence). This CDR3 contains 14 residues. CDR3: CASSKGWGNQPQHF. In DNA form, the CDR3 reads TGTGCCAGCAGCAAGGGTTGGGGCAATCAGCCCCAGCATTTT.

J is TRBJ1-1 and V is TRBV5-1; D perhaps matches TRBD1 (6 bases). This CDR3 spans 13 amino acids. CDR1 is SGHRS, CDR2 YFSETQ, per germline. V was pared by 2 bases and J by 7 bases, with 12 bases between. The CDR3 nucleotides read TGCGCCAGCAGCTTCGGGGGGCCGGGTGAAGCTTTCTTT. Translated: CASSFGGPGEAFF. Complete variable domain (other parts from reference TRBV5-1 and TRBJ1-1): KAGVTQTPRYLIKTRGQQVTLSCSPISGHRSVSWYQQTPGQGLQFLFEYFSETQRNKGNFPGRFSGRQFSNSRSEMNVSTLELGDSALYLCASSFGGPGEAFFGQGTRLTVV.

J is TRBJ1-1 and V is TRBV9, with D unclear. From germline, CDR1 is SGDLS and CDR2 YYNGEE. The CDR3 has 14 amino acids. Trimming took off 3 bases at V and 5 bases at J, with 14 bases between the two ends. CDR3 amino acids: CASSATYAGTEAFF. The CDR3 DNA is TGTGCCAGCAGCGCCACCTATGCAGGAACTGAAGCTTTCTTT.

The chain has TRBV2 and TRBJ1-6; no definite D call. The CDR3 contains 9 residues. Germline V gene sequence: CDR1 SNHLY, CDR2 FYNNEI. Trimming pared 8 bases from V and 11 bases from J, leaving 4 bases between. The CDR3 DNA reads TGTGCCAGCGATCCACCCCTCCACTTT. Its protein is CASDPPLHF.

The chain is built from TRBV2 and TRBJ1-1, with D possibly TRBD1 on 5 matching bases. Trimming cost V 8 bases and J 2 bases, with 15 bases left between them. CDR3 length: 14 residues. In germline, CDR1 is SNHLY, CDR2 FYNNEI. CDR3 bases: TGTGCCAGCGCCTCTGAGACAGTAAACACTGAAGCTTTCTTT. Residues: CASASETVNTEAFF.

This rearrangement joins TRBV29-1 to TRBJ1-1; D unresolved. The V and J ends lost 6 bases and 8 bases respectively, with 13 bases between them. Per the germline V gene, CDR1 is SQVTM and CDR2 is ANQGSEA. The CDR3 spans 11 residues. The CDR3 DNA is TGCAGCGTCAGTACCGTTTCCGAAGCTTTCTTT. Residues: CSVSTVSEAFF.

This sequence joins TRBV7-7 and TRBJ2-7; perhaps TRBD2 as D (6 bases). This CDR3 comprises 15 residues. V gave up 5 bases and J gave up 5 bases, with 19 bases separating them. Germline assignment: CDR1 SSHAT and CDR2 FNYEAQ (reference sequence). CDR3 residues: CASSKAGLEGDEQYF. In DNA, the CDR3 is TGTGCCAGCAGCAAAGCGGGTTTGGAGGGCGACGAGCAGTACTTC. Drawing the rest from reference TRBV7-7 and TRBJ2-7, the complete variable domain is GAGVSQSPRYKVTKRGQDVTLRCDPISSHATLYWYQQALGQGPEFLTYFNYEAQPDKSGLPSDRFSAERPEGSISTLTIQRTEQRDSAMYRCASSKAGLEGDEQYFGPGTRLTVT.

This sequence joins TRBV7-8 and TRBJ1-5; D possibly corresponds to TRBD1 (6 bases). The CDR3 loop spans 13 amino acids. The ends were cut back, 1 base at V and 6 bases at J, with 7 bases in the middle. CDR1 is SGHVS, CDR2 FQNEAQ, per germline. Written as DNA, the CDR3 is TGTGCCAGCAGCTTAGGAGGGGGTCAGCCCCAGCATTTT. This encodes CASSLGGGQPQHF. Full variable domain (outside the CDR3, taken from reference TRBV7-8 and TRBJ1-5): GAGVSQSPRYKVAKRGQDVALRCDPISGHVSLFWYQQALGQGPEFLTYFQNEAQLDKSGLPSDRFFAERPEGSVSTLKIQRTQQEDSAVYLCASSLGGGQPQHFGDGTRLSIL.

The chain links TRBV5-4 to TRBJ1-2; the match to TRBD1 covers 8 bases. Germline V gives CDR1 SGHNT, CDR2 YYREEE (reference sequence). After removal of 4 bases from V and 8 bases from J, the junction contained 7 bases not matched to a gene. The CDR3 has 13 residues. The CDR3 loop reads CASSIDRGGGYTF. The CDR3 nucleotides are TGTGCCAGCAGCATTGACAGGGGAGGGGGCTACACCTTC. Based on the CDR3 plus reference TRBV5-4 and TRBJ1-2, the full variable domain is ETGVTQSPTHLIKTRGQQVTLRCSSQSGHNTVSWYQQALGQGPQFIFQYYREEENGRGNFPPRFSGLQFPNYSSELNVNALELDDSALYLCASSIDRGGGYTFGSGTRLTVV.

This clone was seen just once. The J gene is TRBJ2-1, the V gene TRBV12-3 or TRBV12-4; possible D gene TRBD1, 6 bases. The CDR3 has 13 amino acids. V was cut by 6 bases and J by 6 bases, with 12 bases left in between. CDR3 region: CASSHGQSNEQFF. In nucleotides, the CDR3 is TGTGCCAGCAGCCATGGACAGAGCAATGAGCAGTTCTTC.

V is TRBV11-2 and J is TRBJ2-1; weak D call: TRBD1 (5 bases). The CDR3 consists of 14 residues. Looked up from germline, CDR1 is SGHAT and CDR2 is FQNNGV. V lost 4 bases and J 6 bases, leaving 13 bases between the germline ends. The CDR3 DNA is TGTGCCAGCAGCTCAGGACAATATTTCAATGAGCAGTTCTTC. Encoded protein: CASSSGQYFNEQFF.

The chain uses TRBV3-1 (or the pseudogene TRBV3-2) and TRBJ1-2; no definite D call. V was trimmed by 4 bases and J by 3 bases, leaving 21 bases between them. In germline, CDR1 is LGHDT, CDR2 YNNKEL (reference sequence). The length of the CDR3 is 17 residues. The CDR3 DNA sequence: TGTGCCAGCAGCCCTTCTCGCTCAGGACGAAGGGACTATGGCTACACCTTC. Translation gives CASSPSRSGRRDYGYTF.

This clone was detected only once. This chain joins TRBV29-1 and TRBJ1-1, with a tentative D call TRBD1 (6 bases). Trimming took off 2 bases at V and 0 bases at J, with 10 bases between the two ends. The CDR3 is made up of 14 amino acids. Germline values: CDR1 SQVTM, CDR2 ANQGSEA. The CDR3 sequence is CSVEMGAMNTEAFF. The DNA for the CDR3 is TGCAGCGTTGAAATGGGGGCGATGAACACTGAAGCTTTCTTT.

V gene TRBV30 combines with J gene TRBJ1-1; possibly TRBD1 for D (5 bases). The V and J ends lost 4 bases and 10 bases respectively, with 22 bases between them. Germline CDR1 reads GTSNPN; CDR2 reads SVGIG (reference sequence). The CDR3 sequence is 14 residues long. The CDR3 is CAWNVGASARGAFF. Here the CDR3 DNA reads TGTGCCTGGAATGTCGGGGCCAGCGCCAGAGGAGCTTTCTTT.

The sample holds a few counts of this clone. This sequence joins TRBV2 and TRBJ2-7; TRBD1 matches at 9 bases. This CDR3 has 13 residues. V was clipped by 6 bases and J by 3 bases; unmatched bases: 3. CDR1 and CDR2 from the germline V gene are SNHLY and FYNNEI. The CDR3 DNA follows: TGTGCCAGCAGGGGGACAGGGATCTACGAGCAGTACTTC. Residues: CASRGTGIYEQYF.

This chain connects TRBV27 to TRBJ1-3; the D gene is possibly TRBD1 (5 bases). The CDR3 loop spans 17 amino acids. V dropped 0 bases and J dropped 0 bases, with 12 bases sitting between them. CDR1 and CDR2 from the germline V gene are MNHEY and SMNVEV (reference sequence). CDR3 nucleotide sequence: TGTGCCAGCAGTTTATCGGGGACGCAGAGCTCTGGAAACACCATATATTTT. It translates to CASSLSGTQSSGNTIYF.

The chain uses TRBV5-1 and TRBJ1-1; 7 nucleotides align to TRBD1. Germline values: CDR1 SGHRS, CDR2 YFSETQ. Germline trimming cut 3 bases from V and 3 bases from J; bases unmatched to any gene: 2. This CDR3 region has 13 residues. CDR3 DNA: TGCGCCAGCAGCTCCGGACAGGACACTGAAGCTTTCTTT. Translation gives CASSSGQDTEAFF.

V is TRBV28 and J is TRBJ1-3, with D tentatively TRBD1 (6 bases). This CDR3 spans 16 amino acids. In germline, CDR1 is MDHEN, CDR2 SYDVKM. Between the trimmed V and J ends, which lost 2 bases and 3 bases, there was a span of 14 bases. CDR3 sequence reads: CASSLRATGDGNTIYF. The CDR3 nucleotides read TGTGCCAGCAGTTTACGAGCGACAGGTGATGGAAACACCATATATTTT.

The chain joins TRBV27 to TRBJ1-1, with 7 bases fitting TRBD1. V shed 6 bases, J shed 4 bases, and the junction held 8 bases outside the gene matches. This CDR3 spans 14 amino acids. Germline V gene sequence: CDR1 MNHEY, CDR2 SMNVEV (reference sequence). This chain's CDR3 is CASSYRGEGTEAFF. The DNA for the CDR3 is TGTGCCAGCAGCTACAGGGGAGAGGGCACTGAAGCTTTCTTT.

The chain joins TRBV18 to TRBJ1-6; TRBD1 is a possible D gene (6 bases). V lost 9 bases to trimming and J lost 7 bases, with 13 bases between them. The CDR3 loop spans 13 amino acids. The germline V gene has CDR1 KGHSH and CDR2 LQKENI. CDR3 sequence (DNA): TGTGCCAGTAAACGGACAGAAAATTCACCCCTCCACTTT. Translating it yields CASKRTENSPLHF.

The J gene is TRBJ2-7, the V gene TRBV5-1; D is unresolved. This CDR3 comprises 14 residues. In germline, CDR1 is SGHRS, CDR2 YFSETQ. V shed 0 bases and J shed 3 bases, with 10 bases lying between them. This CDR3 reads CASSLELTDYEQYF. In nucleotides, the CDR3 is TGCGCCAGCAGCTTGGAGTTAACAGACTACGAGCAGTACTTC.

This clone has more than one count but fewer than ten. The chain recombines TRBV5-6 with TRBJ2-1; tentatively, D is TRBD2 (5 bases). V was shortened by 4 bases and J by 5 bases, with 16 bases between the two germline ends. The CDR3 is 15 amino acids. Germline CDR1 reads SGHDT; CDR2 reads YYEEEE. CDR3 protein: CASSAGLGNNNEQFF. CDR3 coding DNA: TGTGCCAGCAGCGCCGGACTGGGTAACAACAATGAGCAGTTCTTC.

V gene TRBV6-1 combines with J gene TRBJ1-5, with unresolved D. The CDR3 is made up of 15 amino acids. The germline V and J ends were trimmed by 1 base and 6 bases, with 13 bases remaining between them. Germline V CDR1 and CDR2: MNHNS, SASEGT. CDR3 sequence reads: CASSEGLGGSQPQHF. The CDR3 DNA reads as TGTGCCAGCAGTGAAGGTTTAGGAGGGAGTCAGCCCCAGCATTTT.

The chain recombines TRBV4-1 with TRBJ2-2; D remains unclear. This CDR3 comprises 14 residues. Trimming cost V 5 bases and J 0 bases, with 7 bases left between them. Germline CDR1 and CDR2: MGHRA and YSYEKL. In DNA, the CDR3 is TGCGCCAGCAGCAAGGTCGCGAACACCGGGGAGCTGTTTTTT. Its translation is CASSKVANTGELFF.

This chain connects TRBV5-1 to TRBJ1-5; tentatively, D is TRBD1 (5 bases). V gave up 0 bases and J gave up 0 bases, with 10 bases separating them. The length of the CDR3 is 16 residues. Germline loops: CDR1 SGHRS, CDR2 YFSETQ. The CDR3 bases are TGCGCCAGCAGCTTGGCCCCGACAGATAGCAATCAGCCCCAGCATTTT. Translation: CASSLAPTDSNQPQHF.